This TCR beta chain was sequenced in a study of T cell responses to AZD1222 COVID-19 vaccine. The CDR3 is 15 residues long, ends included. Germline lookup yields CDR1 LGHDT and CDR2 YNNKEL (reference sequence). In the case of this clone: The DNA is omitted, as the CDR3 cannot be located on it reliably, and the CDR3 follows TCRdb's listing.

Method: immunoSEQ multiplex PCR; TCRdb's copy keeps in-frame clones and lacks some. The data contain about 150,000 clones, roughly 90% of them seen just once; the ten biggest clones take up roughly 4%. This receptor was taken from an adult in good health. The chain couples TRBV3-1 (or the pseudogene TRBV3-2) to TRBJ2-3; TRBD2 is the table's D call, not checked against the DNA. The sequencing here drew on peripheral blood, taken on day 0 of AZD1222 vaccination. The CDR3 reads CASSPVGAGIPLVYF.